A selection of T cell receptor beta chains follows, all from one sample in a study of PD-L1 blockade in urothelial cancer. Sequencing used immunoSEQ multiplex PCR; TCRdb keeps in-frame clones, though not all of them. The sample includes tens of thousands of clones, 75% to 85% of them seen just once. The material sequenced was PBMCs, taken around atezolizumab (anti-PD-L1) treatment. The source is a man between 65 and 79 years old with urothelial cancer. The CDR3 runs from the conserved cysteine through the conserved F or W.

v_call	j_call	cdr3_aa
TRBV7-9	TRBJ2-1	CASSVYLDSRYNEQFF
TRBV7-2	TRBJ1-2	CASSWTGTTPFFVGYTF
TRBV2	TRBJ1-5	CASRQWSNQPQHF
TRBV10-3	TRBJ2-1	CAIKGQSYNEQFF
TRBV6-5	TRBJ2-2	CASRGQGINTGELFF
TRBV5-1	TRBJ2-3	CASSLVTATDTQYF
TRBV5-1	TRBJ2-3	CASSLAGRGFDTQYF
TRBV9	TRBJ2-2	CASSVGLLWSGATGELFF
TRBV5-1	TRBJ2-3	CASSLAGGLTDTQYF
TRBV5-1	TRBJ1-2	CASSGTGQGNYGYTF
TRBV5-4	TRBJ2-3	CASSQAGGGADTQYF
TRBV10-3	TRBJ1-2	CAISGSTISYGYTF
TRBV7-3	TRBJ2-7	CASSLAGGSSYEQYF
TRBV27	TRBJ2-1	CASRKFSRGGQGYNEQFF
TRBV16	TRBJ1-1	CASSQSAGNTEAFF
TRBV6-5	TRBJ2-7	CASSPGSYEQYF
TRBV7-2	TRBJ1-1	CASSWTGGQNTEAFF
TRBV2	TRBJ2-2	CASRGLAGGGGELFF
TRBV4-1	TRBJ1-2	CASSQGNNHPYGYTF
TRBV11-3	TRBJ2-3	CASSPDQTEGDTQYF
TRBV6-1	TRBJ1-2	CASSPTGIYGYTF
TRBV29-1	TRBJ1-2	CSAWDRSLSDGYTF
TRBV6-5	TRBJ1-6	CATRRGSNSPLHF
TRBV6-1	TRBJ2-5	CASRPTGRETQYF